Included here is one TCR beta chain sequence, with context. Its cognate antigen is unknown. Libraries were prepared by immunoSEQ multiplex PCR; TCRdb keeps only in-frame clonotypes and omits some of them. The data show some 1 million clones, roughly 80% seen once. This entry comes from a study of shared clonotypes between healthy human individuals. Notes on the study in general: Clonotype sharing among the donors was expected to vary with sequencing depth. Investigators collected only blood, and repertoires in tissues likely differ. Richness estimates generally favored naive over memory subsets.

This CDR3 has 15 residues. The J segment lost 2 bases and the V segment lost 5 bases, leaving 6 bases of the junction unmatched. CDR1 and CDR2 from the germline V gene are MDHEN and SYDVKM. Donors were healthy HIV-negative adults without recently reported acute infections or vaccinations. The chain employs TRBV28 and TRBJ2-7, with 10 nucleotides matching TRBD1. The TCR sequence derives from a man aged 18 to 29 in good health. Sequenced input: memory CD4+ T cells sorted from blood. Subset defined: CD45RA-negative fraction. The CDR3 is CASSTGQGVTYEQYF. In DNA form, the CDR3 reads TGTGCCAGCAGTACAGGACAGGGGGTTACCTACGAGCAGTACTTC.